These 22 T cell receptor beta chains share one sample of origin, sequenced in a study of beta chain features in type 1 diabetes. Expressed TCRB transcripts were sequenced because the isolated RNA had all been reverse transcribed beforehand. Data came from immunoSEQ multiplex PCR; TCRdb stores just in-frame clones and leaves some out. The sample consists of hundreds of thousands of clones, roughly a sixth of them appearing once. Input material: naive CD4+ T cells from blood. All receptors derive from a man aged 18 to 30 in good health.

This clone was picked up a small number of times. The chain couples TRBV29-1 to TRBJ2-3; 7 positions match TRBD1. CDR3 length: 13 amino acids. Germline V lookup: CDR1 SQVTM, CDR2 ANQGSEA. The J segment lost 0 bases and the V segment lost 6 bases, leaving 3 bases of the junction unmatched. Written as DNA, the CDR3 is TGCAGCGTCCGACAGGGTAGCACAGATACGCAGTATTTT. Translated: CSVRQGSTDTQYF.

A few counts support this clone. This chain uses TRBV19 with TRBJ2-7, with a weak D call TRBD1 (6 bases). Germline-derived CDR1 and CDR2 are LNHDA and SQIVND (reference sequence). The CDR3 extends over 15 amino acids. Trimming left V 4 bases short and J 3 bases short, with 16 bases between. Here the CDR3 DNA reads TGTGCCAGTAGTAACTTACGAGGACAGAGCTACGAGCAGTACTTC. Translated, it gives CASSNLRGQSYEQYF.

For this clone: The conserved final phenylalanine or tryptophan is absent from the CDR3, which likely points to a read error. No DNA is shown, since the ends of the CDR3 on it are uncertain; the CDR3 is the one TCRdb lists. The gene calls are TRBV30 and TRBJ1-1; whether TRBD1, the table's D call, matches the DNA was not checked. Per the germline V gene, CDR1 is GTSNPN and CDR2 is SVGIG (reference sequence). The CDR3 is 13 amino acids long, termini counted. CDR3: CAWTFNRGPPHFE.

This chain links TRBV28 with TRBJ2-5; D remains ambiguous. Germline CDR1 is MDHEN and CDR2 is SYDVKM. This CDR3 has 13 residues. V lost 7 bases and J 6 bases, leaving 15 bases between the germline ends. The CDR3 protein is CASTTGSTKTQYF. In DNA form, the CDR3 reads TGTGCCAGCACCACTGGGTCCACAAAGACCCAGTACTTC.

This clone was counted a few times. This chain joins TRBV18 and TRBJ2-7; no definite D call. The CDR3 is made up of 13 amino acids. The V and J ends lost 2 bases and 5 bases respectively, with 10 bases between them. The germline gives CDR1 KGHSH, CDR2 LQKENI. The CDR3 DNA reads TGTGCCAGCTCACCAGGACGAGGCCACGAGCAGTACTTC. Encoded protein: CASSPGRGHEQYF.

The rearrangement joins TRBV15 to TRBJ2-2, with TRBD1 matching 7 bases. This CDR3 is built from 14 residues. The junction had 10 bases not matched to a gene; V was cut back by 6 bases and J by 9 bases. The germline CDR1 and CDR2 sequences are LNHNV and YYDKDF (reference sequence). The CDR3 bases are TGTGCCACCAGGATAACAGGGGATCACCGGGAGCTGTTTTTT. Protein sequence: CATRITGDHRELFF.

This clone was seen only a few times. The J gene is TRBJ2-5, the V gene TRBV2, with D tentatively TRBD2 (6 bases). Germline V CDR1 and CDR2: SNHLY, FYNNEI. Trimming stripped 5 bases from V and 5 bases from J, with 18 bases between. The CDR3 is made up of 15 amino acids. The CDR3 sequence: CASSPQVVRGETQYF. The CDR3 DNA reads TGTGCCAGCAGTCCACAGGTTGTTCGGGGGGAGACCCAGTACTTC.

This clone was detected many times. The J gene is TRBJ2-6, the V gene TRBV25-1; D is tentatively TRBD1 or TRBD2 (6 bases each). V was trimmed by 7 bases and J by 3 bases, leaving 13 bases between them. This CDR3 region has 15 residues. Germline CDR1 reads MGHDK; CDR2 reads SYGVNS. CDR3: CASTLGGLGANVLTF. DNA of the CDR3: TGTGCCAGCACCCTTGGGGGGCTTGGGGCCAACGTCCTGACTTTC.

The CDR3 DNA follows: TGTGCCAGCACCTCTGGGCAACCCGGGGCCAACGTCCTGACTTTC. It encodes CASTSGQPGANVLTF. This chain links TRBV27 with TRBJ2-6; no clear D gene. Trimming stripped 7 bases from V and 4 bases from J, with 14 bases between. Germline assignment: CDR1 MNHEY and CDR2 SMNVEV (reference sequence). This CDR3 is 15 amino acids long.

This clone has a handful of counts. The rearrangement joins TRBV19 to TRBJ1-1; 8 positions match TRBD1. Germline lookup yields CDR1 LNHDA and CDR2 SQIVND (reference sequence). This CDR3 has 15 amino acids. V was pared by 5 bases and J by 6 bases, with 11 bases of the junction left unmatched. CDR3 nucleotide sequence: TGTGCCAGTAGTTCGTGGACAGGGAGGGTCGCTGAAGCTTTCTTT. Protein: CASSSWTGRVAEAFF.

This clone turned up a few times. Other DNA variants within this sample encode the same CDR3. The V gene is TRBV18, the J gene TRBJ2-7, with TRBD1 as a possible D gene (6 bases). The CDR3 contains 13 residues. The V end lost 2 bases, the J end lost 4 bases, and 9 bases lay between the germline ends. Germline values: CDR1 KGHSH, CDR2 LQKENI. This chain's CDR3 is CASSPGTQYEQYF. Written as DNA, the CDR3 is TGTGCCAGCTCACCAGGGACACAGTACGAGCAGTACTTC.

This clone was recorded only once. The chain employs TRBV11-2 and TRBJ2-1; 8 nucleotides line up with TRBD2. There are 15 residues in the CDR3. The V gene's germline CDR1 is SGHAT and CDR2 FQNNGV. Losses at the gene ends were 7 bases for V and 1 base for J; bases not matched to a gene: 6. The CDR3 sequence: CASTQGLVSYNEQFF. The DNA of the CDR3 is TGTGCCAGCACCCAGGGACTAGTATCCTACAATGAGCAGTTCTTC.

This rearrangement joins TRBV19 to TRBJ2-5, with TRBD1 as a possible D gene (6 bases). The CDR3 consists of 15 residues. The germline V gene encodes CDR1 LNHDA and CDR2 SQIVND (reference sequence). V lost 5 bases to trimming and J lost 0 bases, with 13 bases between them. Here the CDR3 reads CASSSRTAYQETQYF. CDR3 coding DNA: TGTGCCAGTAGTTCCCGGACAGCCTACCAAGAGACCCAGTACTTC.

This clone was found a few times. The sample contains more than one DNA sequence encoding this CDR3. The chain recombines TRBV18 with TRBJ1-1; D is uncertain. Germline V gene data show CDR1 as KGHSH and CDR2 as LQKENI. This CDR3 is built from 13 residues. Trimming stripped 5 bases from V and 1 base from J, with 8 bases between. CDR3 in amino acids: CASSTGGNTEAFF. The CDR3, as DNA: TGTGCCAGCTCAACCGGTGGGAACACTGAAGCTTTCTTT.

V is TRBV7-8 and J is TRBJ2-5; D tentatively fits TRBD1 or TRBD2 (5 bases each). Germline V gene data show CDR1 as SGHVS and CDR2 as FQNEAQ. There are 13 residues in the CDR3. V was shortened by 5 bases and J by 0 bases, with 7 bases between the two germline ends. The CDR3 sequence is CASSLGHQETQYF. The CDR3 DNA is TGTGCCAGCAGCCTGGGACACCAAGAGACCCAGTACTTC.

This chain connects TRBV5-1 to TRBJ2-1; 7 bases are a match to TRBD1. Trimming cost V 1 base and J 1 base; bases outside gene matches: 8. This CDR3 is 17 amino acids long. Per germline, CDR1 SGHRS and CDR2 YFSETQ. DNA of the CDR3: TGCGCCAGCAGCTTGAGCGACAGGGAAAGGTCCTACAATGAGCAGTTCTTC. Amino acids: CASSLSDRERSYNEQFF.

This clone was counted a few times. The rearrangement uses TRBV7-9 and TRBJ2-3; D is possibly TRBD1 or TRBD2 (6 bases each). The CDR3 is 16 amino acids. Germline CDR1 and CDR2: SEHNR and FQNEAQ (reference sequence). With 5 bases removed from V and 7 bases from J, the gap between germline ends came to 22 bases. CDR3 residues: CASSVLWGAETNTQYF. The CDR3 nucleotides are TGTGCCAGCAGCGTTTTATGGGGGGCGGAGACGAATACGCAGTATTTT.

The CDR3 reads CSVEGDVNQPQHF. The DNA for the CDR3 is TGCAGCGTTGAGGGAGACGTCAATCAGCCCCAGCATTTT. The V and J genes are TRBV29-1 and TRBJ1-5; unclear D gene. Germline V CDR1 and CDR2: SQVTM, ANQGSEA. V lost 3 bases and J lost 3, with 9 bases in between. This CDR3 has 13 amino acids.

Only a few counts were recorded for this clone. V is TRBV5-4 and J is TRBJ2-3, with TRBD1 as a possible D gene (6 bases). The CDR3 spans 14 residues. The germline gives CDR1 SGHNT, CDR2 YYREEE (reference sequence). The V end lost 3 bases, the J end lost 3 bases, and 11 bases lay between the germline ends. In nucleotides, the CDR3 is TGTGCCAGCAGCTCCAGGGGTCTTACAGATACGCAGTATTTT. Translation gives CASSSRGLTDTQYF.

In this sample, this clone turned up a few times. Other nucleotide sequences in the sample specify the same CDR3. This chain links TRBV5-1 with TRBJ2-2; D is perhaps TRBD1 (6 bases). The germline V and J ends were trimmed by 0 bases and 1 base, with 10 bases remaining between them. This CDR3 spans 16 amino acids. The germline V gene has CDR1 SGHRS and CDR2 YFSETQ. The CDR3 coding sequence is TGCGCCAGCAGCTTGGCTGGGGGCCTGAACACCGGGGAGCTGTTTTTT. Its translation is CASSLAGGLNTGELFF.

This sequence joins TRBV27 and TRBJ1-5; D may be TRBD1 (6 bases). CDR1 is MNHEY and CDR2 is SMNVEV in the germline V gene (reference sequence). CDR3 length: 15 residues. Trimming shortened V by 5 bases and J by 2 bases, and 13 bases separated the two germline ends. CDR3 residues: CASSRGGAGNQPQHF. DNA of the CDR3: TGTGCCAGCAGTCGAGGGGGGGCGGGCAATCAGCCCCAGCATTTT.

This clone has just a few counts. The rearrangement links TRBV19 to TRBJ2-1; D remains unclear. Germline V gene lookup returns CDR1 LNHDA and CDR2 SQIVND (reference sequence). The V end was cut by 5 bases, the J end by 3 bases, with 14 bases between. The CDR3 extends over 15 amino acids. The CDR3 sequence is CASSPPGNSYNEQFF. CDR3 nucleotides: TGTGCCAGTAGTCCCCCGGGTAACAGCTACAATGAGCAGTTCTTC.